This T cell receptor (beta chain) comes out of a study of regulatory T cells in long-lasting Graves disease. The authors built TCR beta libraries using iRepertoire HTBI primers and Arm-PCR of CDR3 regions. TCRdb ran MiXCR on the multiplex PCR reads and lists one entry per CDR3 protein. The sample yields about 210,000 distinct CDR3 sequences, roughly a fifth seen once. V shed 1 base and J shed 7 bases, with 13 bases lying between them. The CDR3 is 15 residues long. Germline-derived CDR1 and CDR2 are MNHEY and SVGAGI. Time point of the sample: newly diagnosed GD, antithyroid drugs for less than 3 months. Isolated PBMC RNA provided the starting material for the TCR library. In this cohort, patients came from an endocrinology department located in Xi'an, China. This clonotype has ten or more counts. These data were also filed under a second study, of T cells in Graves' hyperthyroidism and ophthalmopathy.

The chain has TRBV6-5 and TRBJ2-2; the D gene is possibly TRBD2 (5 bases). The material sequenced was peripheral blood mononuclear cells (PBMCs), taken at new diagnosis, from a patient treated with antithyroid drugs. The TCR originated in a woman aged 25 to 39 with Graves disease. The CDR3 loop is CASSYWRGSGGELFF. CDR3 sequence (DNA): TGTGCCAGCAGTTACTGGAGAGGGTCGGGCGGGGAGCTGTTTTTT.